The T cell receptor (beta chain) described here comes from a study of T cell responses to AZD1222 COVID-19 vaccine (dated by TCRdb to 2020 to 2023). For the study in its entirety: A total of more than 230 trial participants underwent TCR sequencing, of whom about 210 received two doses of AZD1222 and some 26 received two doses of the MenACWY control vaccine. Enrollment into the trials was organized by age into subgroups of 18-55, 56-69 and 70-plus years, and those subgroups contained roughly 150, 30 and 60 TCR-sequenced participants, respectively. Study-wide conclusions, independent of this receptor: Spike-specific TCR breadth and depth rose significantly after two AZD1222 doses compared with day 0 and with MenACWY recipients. Most participants were white British and females outnumbered males, and the authors suggested that clonal diversity may have been underestimated. Conclusions about previously exposed vaccinees are limited because only a handful of AZD1222 recipients were SARS-CoV-2 seropositive at baseline. Because no day 14 peak-response samples were available, the repertoires could be characterized only after the peak T cell response. Reportedly, almost half of the unique spike-specific TCRs recognized epitopes lying outside the regions that are mutated in the B.1.351 and B.1.1.7 variants. In the small 56-69-year group, the increase in depth fell short of significance, most likely because of low power. Vaccine-associated CD4 TCRs spanned the whole spike protein, with dominant responses in regions 160-218 and 743-854.

Per the publication, the time point label means: about 28 days (+/-7) after the second vaccine dose. AZD1222 recipients with second doses at about 4 weeks or about 12 weeks were pooled, because spike-specific TCR depth and breadth did not differ between schedules. The vaccinee samples were drawn from two UK trials, COV001 and COV002, one of which was a single-blind randomized controlled phase 2/3 trial testing AZD1222 (ChAdOx1 nCoV-19) in healthy adults. For TCRbeta chain sequencing, PBMC samples were collected from trial participants at day 0 and at day 28 after the second dose. The CDR3 regions of human TCRbeta chains were analyzed by immunosequencing. The paper's data handling went like this. Repertoire TCRs were checked for matches against a reference library of SARS-CoV-2-specific TCRs that had been generated using the MIRA antigen-specificity platform. Breadth was defined as the fraction of unique TCRs that were SARS-CoV-2-associated. Depth was defined as the fraction of total T cells that were SARS-CoV-2-associated. Each spike-specific TCR was assigned to its reactive spike region and to a CD4 or CD8 class using the MIRA data. Log10-transformed breadth and depth values were compared by one-way ANOVA with Sidak's multiple comparisons tests. The table was pulled from immuneACCESS by TCRdb, which kept in-frame rearrangements only. Such tables lose some clones; where checked, under half of the loss comes from unresolved V genes, and the rest has no known cause. The V and J calls and clone size come from that table; D and trimming were worked out from the DNA. Present in this sample are some 130,000 clones, approximately 95% of which were seen just once. Around 6.5% of the sample belongs to the ten largest clones.

From a lookup of the germline V gene (reference sequence), CDR1 and CDR2 are SEHNR and FQNEAQ. The CDR3 holds 13 amino acids from the cysteine to the phenylalanine. Solely the CDR3 DNA is kept, with 39 bases framed from the first base. Trimming costs V 5 bases and J 7 bases, and their ends lie 15 bases apart. Concerning this clone itself: Its antigen specificity is not known. No quality values exist for individual bases; no much larger clone is one base distant.

The rearranged segments are TRBV7-9 and TRBJ2-7; perhaps TRBD2 is the D gene, with 5 bases matching. This sequence originates from an adult who received the AZD1222 COVID-19 vaccine. The specimen comprised peripheral blood, sampled 28 days after the second AZD1222 dose. Here is the DNA: TGTGCCAGCAGCCCCCGGAGGCTCGGGGAGCAGTACTTC. Its protein product is CASSPRRLGEQYF. Reference TRBV7-9 and TRBJ2-7 proteins supply the regions before and after the CDR3; the full variable domain is: DTGVSQNPRHKITKRGQNVTFRCDPISEHNRLYWYRQTLGQGPEFLTYFQNEAQLEKSRLLSDRFSAERPKGSFSTLEIQRTEQGDSAMYLCASSPRRLGEQYFGPGTRLTVT.